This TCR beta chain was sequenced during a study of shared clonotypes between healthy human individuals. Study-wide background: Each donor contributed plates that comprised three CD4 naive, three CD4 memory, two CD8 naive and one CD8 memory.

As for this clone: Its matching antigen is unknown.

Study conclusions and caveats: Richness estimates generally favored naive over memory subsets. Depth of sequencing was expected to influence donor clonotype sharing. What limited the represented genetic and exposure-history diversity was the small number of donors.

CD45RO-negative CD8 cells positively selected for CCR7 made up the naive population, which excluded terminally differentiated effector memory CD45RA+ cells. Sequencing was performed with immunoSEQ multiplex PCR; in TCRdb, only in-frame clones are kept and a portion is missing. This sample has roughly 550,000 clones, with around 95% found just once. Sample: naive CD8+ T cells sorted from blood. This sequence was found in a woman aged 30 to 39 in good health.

As DNA, the CDR3 is TGTGCCAGCAGCACCCGGGACAGTCGAAACATTCAGTACTTC. It translates to CASSTRDSRNIQYF. The genes are TRBV13 and TRBJ2-4, with 7 bases lining up with TRBD1. Unmatched junction bases numbered 7, after V lost 5 bases and J lost 6 bases. Germline values: CDR1 PRHDT, CDR2 FYEKMQ (reference sequence). The length of the CDR3 is 14 residues.